The clone carrying this T cell receptor (beta chain) was recorded a few times. Its antigen is undetermined. Hyperthyroidism patients, aged 18 to 65, were newly diagnosed, under 2 months' duration. Researchers turned away patients with other autoimmune diseases, uncontrolled infections, pregnancy or lactation. These data come from a study of Graves' ophthalmopathy and Graves' hyperthyroidism. On the study more broadly: Hyperthyroidism showing no ophthalmopathy within 18 months of follow-up was stable.

V was clipped by 3 bases and J by 10 bases, with 15 bases between them. This CDR3 is 13 amino acids long. RNA transcripts were the source from which TCR beta CDR3 regions were amplified. The library came from an HTBI-primed first-round RT-PCR and a second-round multiplex PCR. A single record per CDR3 protein comes from TCRdb applying MiXCR to the multiplex PCR reads. Of approximately 540,000 distinct CDR3 sequences in the sample, roughly 40% were seen once. Study results and limitations: As the model predicted ophthalmopathy progression, it achieved a sensitivity of approximately 65% and a specificity of about 72%.

Sample: peripheral blood or thyroid tissue (not recorded which). The gene calls are TRBV12-3 or TRBV12-4 and TRBJ2-5, with D perhaps TRBD1 or TRBD2 (5 bases each). The sequence was obtained from an adult man with Graves' hyperthyroidism. CDR3 residues: CASSLGVRGDQYF. The CDR3 DNA reads as TGTGCCAGCAGTTTGGGGGTCCGGGGAGACCAGTACTTC.